The rows below give T cell receptor beta chains drawn from one sample of a study of blood T cells in healthy people across ages. TCRdb re-called the 5' RACE reads with MiXCR, one entry per CDR3 protein. This repertoire shows fewer than 1.5 million distinct CDR3 sequences, 40% to 50% found once; its top ten account for approximately 7.9%. The specimen sequenced was blood. These receptors all stem from a woman aged 18-30 years in good health. CDR3s include the opening cysteine and the closing phenylalanine or tryptophan. A D gene is named only where the DNA matches it firmly. Expanded clones are given a class, and other clones once, few, many or no size at all.

clone_size	v_call	j_call	d_call	cdr3_aa	cdr3_nt
NA	TRBV7-3	TRBJ2-1	NA	CASSKESVGYNEQFF	TGTGCCAGCAGCAAGGAGTCTGTCGGATACAATGAGCAGTTCTTC
many	TRBV12-3/TRBV12-4	TRBJ2-1	NA	CASSPGRGNEQFF	TGTGCCAGCAGTCCCGGACGGGGCAATGAGCAGTTCTTC
few	TRBV18	TRBJ1-2	TRBD1	CASSPSGGTGLTGYTF	TGTGCCAGCTCACCATCGGGAGGGACAGGGTTGACTGGCTACACCTTC
NA	TRBV12-3/TRBV12-4	TRBJ1-4	NA	CASSFAAEKLFF	TGTGCCAGCAGTTTCGCGGCCGAAAAACTGTTTTTT
NA	TRBV19	TRBJ1-1	NA	CASSIADYMNTEAFF	TGTGCCAGTAGTATTGCAGACTACATGAACACTGAAGCTTTCTTT
NA	TRBV7-6	TRBJ2-3	NA	CASSLGDDSTDTQYF	TGTGCCAGCAGCTTAGGAGATGATAGCACAGATACGCAGTATTTT
many	TRBV20-1	TRBJ1-2	NA	CSARRGGPVGGYTF	TGCAGTGCTAGAAGGGGGGGGCCCGTTGGTGGCTACACCTTC
few	TRBV4-2	TRBJ2-6	NA	CASSQVSITGANVLTF	TGTGCCAGCAGCCAAGTCTCGATAACCGGGGCCAACGTCCTGACTTTC
few	TRBV28	TRBJ1-2	TRBD1	CASSSPDRTVYSGYTF	TGTGCCAGCAGCTCTCCGGACAGGACGGTCTATAGTGGCTACACCTTC
once	TRBV25-1	TRBJ2-7	NA	CATPRGRVHEQYF	TGTGCCACCCCTAGGGGCAGGGTCCACGAGCAGTACTTC
few	TRBV10-3	TRBJ2-3	NA	CAISEPMGVSTDTQYF	TGTGCCATCAGTGAGCCGATGGGGGTTAGCACAGATACGCAGTATTTT
NA	TRBV25-1	TRBJ1-6	NA	CASSERGADSPLHF	TGTGCCAGCAGTGAACGGGGGGCAGATTCACCCCTCCACTTT
NA	TRBV18	TRBJ2-1	TRBD1	CASSPRDRGPQETQFF	TGTGCCAGCTCACCACGGGACAGGGGGCCACAAGAGACCCAGTTCTTC
few	TRBV28	TRBJ2-7	TRBD2	CASSLGGYPAGEQYF	TGTGCCAGCAGTTTGGGGGGGTATCCCGCCGGCGAGCAGTACTTC
NA	TRBV11-2	TRBJ1-4	TRBD1	CASSEGDRGKEKLFF	TGTGCCAGCAGCGAAGGGGACAGGGGAAAGGAAAAACTGTTTTTT
NA	TRBV10-3	TRBJ1-1	NA	CATSESKGGVGAFF	TGTGCCACCAGTGAGTCGAAGGGAGGGGTCGGGGCTTTCTTT
NA	TRBV20-1	TRBJ2-7	NA	CSARVSGLVENEQYF	TGCAGTGCTAGGGTGAGCGGGCTAGTAGAAAATGAGCAGTACTTC